The 14 T cell receptor beta chains in this list originate from one sample, sequenced in a study of blood T cell repertoires in COVID-19. Clones were read by immunoSEQ multiplex PCR, and TCRdb kept only the in-frame ones, dropping some. The sample yields about 280,000 clones, roughly 90% seen once. The specimen sequenced was PBMCs or T cells enriched from blood (not recorded which). Receptors originate from a woman aged 55-70 years who had recovered from COVID-19.

The CDR3 spells CASSPGGIGGYTF. DNA of the CDR3: TGCGCCAGCAGCCCTGGAGGCATCGGTGGCTACACCTTC. V and J are TRBV5-1 and TRBJ1-2; D not resolved. Germline lookup yields CDR1 SGHRS and CDR2 YFSETQ. V was pared by 4 bases and J by 7 bases, with 14 bases between. The CDR3 totals 13 residues.

The CDR3 loop is CASSWGTIGRYTF. CDR3 coding DNA: TGTGCCAGCAGTTGGGGCACTATTGGACGCTACACCTTC. The V and J genes are TRBV25-1 and TRBJ1-2; D might be TRBD1 (5 bases). The CDR3 totals 13 residues. Trimming left V 5 bases short and J 9 bases short, with 16 bases between. Per the germline V gene, CDR1 is MGHDK and CDR2 is SYGVNS.

This rearrangement joins TRBV19 to TRBJ2-1, with unresolved D. CDR1 is LNHDA and CDR2 is SQIVND in the germline V gene (reference sequence). The V gene lost 7 bases and the J gene lost 4 bases, with 11 bases spanning the gap. The CDR3 is 13 amino acids. CDR3 coding DNA: TGTGCCAGTACCCCAGACTCTTACAATGAGCAGTTCTTC. Its protein product is CASTPDSYNEQFF.

The chain uses TRBV5-1 and TRBJ2-1; 7 bases fit TRBD2. Germline V CDR1 and CDR2: SGHRS, YFSETQ. The CDR3 is made up of 16 amino acids. V dropped 0 bases and J dropped 8; count of bases not matched to a gene: 11. For the CDR3, the DNA is TGCGCCAGCAGCTTGGGCTTGCGGGAGTTAGGGTATGAGCAGTTCTTC. Its translation: CASSLGLRELGYEQFF. Full variable domain (missing parts from reference TRBV5-1 and TRBJ2-1): KAGVTQTPRYLIKTRGQQVTLSCSPISGHRSVSWYQQTPGQGLQFLFEYFSETQRNKGNFPGRFSGRQFSNSRSEMNVSTLELGDSALYLCASSLGLRELGYEQFFGPGTRLTVL.

The chain uses TRBV5-1 and TRBJ1-4; 9 bases map to TRBD1. CDR1 and CDR2 (germline): SGHRS, YFSETQ. V trimming: 1 base; J trimming: 3 bases; junction bases outside the gene matches: 4. This CDR3 has 16 amino acids. The CDR3 coding sequence is TGCGCCAGCAGCTTGTACAGGGGGCGGGCTAATGAAAAACTGTTTTTT. Translation: CASSLYRGRANEKLFF.

This clone was seen only a few times. V gene TRBV7-3 combines with J gene TRBJ2-1, with D hard to call. CDR3 size: 14 residues. The V gene lost 1 base and the J gene lost 7 bases, with 11 bases spanning the gap. Germline assignment: CDR1 SGHTA and CDR2 FQGTGA. The CDR3, as DNA: TGTGCCAGCAGCTTAATAACCGGCAGGAATGAGCAGTTCTTC. Amino acid sequence: CASSLITGRNEQFF.

The chain joins TRBV6-5 to TRBJ2-1; no clear D gene. Trimming shortened V by 2 bases and J by 6 bases, and 2 bases separated the two germline ends. Germline CDR1 is MNHEY and CDR2 is SVGAGI. CDR3 length: 11 amino acids. CDR3 nucleotides: TGTGCCAGCAGTTACCGCAATGAGCAGTTCTTC. Translated, it gives CASSYRNEQFF.

The chain combines TRBV30 with TRBJ1-1; TRBD1 agrees at 8 bases. The germline V gene has CDR1 GTSNPN and CDR2 SVGIG (reference sequence). The CDR3 sequence is 14 residues long. V trimming: 2 bases; J trimming: 1 base; junction bases outside the gene matches: 3. The CDR3 sequence: CAWSFGQGNTEAFF. DNA of the CDR3: TGTGCCTGGAGTTTTGGACAGGGGAACACTGAAGCTTTCTTT.

The gene calls are TRBV7-6 and TRBJ2-3, with 8 nucleotides matching TRBD1. Germline V gives CDR1 SGHVS, CDR2 FNYEAQ. The junction had 18 bases not matched to a gene; V was cut back by 4 bases and J by 0 bases. There are 20 residues in the CDR3. The CDR3 coding sequence is TGTGCCAGCAGCTCCTACTCCAGGGGGCGGCTTGAGACTAGCACAGATACGCAGTATTTT. The encoded protein is CASSSYSRGRLETSTDTQYF.

The CDR3 DNA is TGTGCCAGCAGTTTTACAGGGGTGGAAGGCTACACCTTC. It yields the protein CASSFTGVEGYTF. The chain links TRBV6-5 to TRBJ1-2; 7 bases are shared with TRBD1. CDR1 is MNHEY, CDR2 SVGAGI, per germline. After removal of 4 bases from V and 8 bases from J, the junction contained 7 bases not matched to a gene. The CDR3 loop spans 13 amino acids.

The chain employs TRBV6-1 and TRBJ1-2; 9 nucleotides match TRBD1. CDR3 length: 16 amino acids. The germline V gene has CDR1 MNHNS and CDR2 SASEGT. Trimming cost V 2 bases and J 4 bases; bases outside gene matches: 8. The CDR3 reads CASSEIFGQGIYGYTF. The CDR3 bases are TGTGCCAGCAGTGAAATCTTCGGACAGGGGATCTATGGCTACACCTTC.

DNA for the CDR3: TGTGCCAGCAGCCAAGCAGGGGGTGGTTCACCCCTCCACTTT. Translation: CASSQAGGGSPLHF. This chain connects TRBV14 to TRBJ1-6, with 7 positions matching TRBD1. V dropped 1 base and J dropped 9; count of bases not matched to a gene: 3. The CDR3 is 14 residues long. Germline V gene data show CDR1 as SGHDN and CDR2 as FVKESK.

V gene TRBV18 combines with J gene TRBJ2-2, with 7 bases aligning to TRBD1. The CDR3 totals 14 residues. V gave up 2 bases and J gave up 5 bases; unmatched junction bases: 2. Germline CDR1 and CDR2: KGHSH and LQKENI. The CDR3 DNA reads as TGTGCCAGCTCACCATACAGGGGTACCGGGGAGCTGTTTTTT. Its protein is CASSPYRGTGELFF.

The V and J genes are TRBV3-1 (or the pseudogene TRBV3-2) and TRBJ2-7; the match to TRBD2 covers 10 bases. The CDR3 sequence is 14 residues long. CDR1 is LGHDT, CDR2 YNNKEL, per germline (reference sequence). V dropped 3 bases and J dropped 6; count of bases not matched to a gene: 5. The CDR3 nucleotides read TGTGCCAGCAGCCAGCTAGCGGGAGCTCCCGAGCAGTACTTC. Translating gives CASSQLAGAPEQYF.